A single sample is the source of the 32 T cell receptor beta chains below, sequenced in a study of T cell repertoires in cytomegalovirus infection. TCRdb called the reads again in MiXCR, with one record for every CDR3 protein. The data contain fewer than 550,000 distinct CDR3 sequences, approximately 17% of them singletons. Input material: CD8+ T cells from PBMCs. These receptors all stem from a human donor in good health (CMV status not recorded). Some clones in this sample may be carry-over from other donors' samples.

The chain employs TRBV15 and TRBJ2-1; 8 nucleotides agree with TRBD1. CDR3 length: 11 amino acids. Germline V gene lookup returns CDR1 LNHNV and CDR2 YYDKDF (reference sequence). J lost 13 bases, V lost 3 bases, and 2 bases had no gene match. In DNA, the CDR3 is TGTGCCACCAGCAGTGGACAGGGACAGTTCTTC. Its protein is CATSSGQGQFF.

This clonotype occurred many times. The CDR3: CASSLATGGGRETQYF. The DNA of the CDR3 is TGTGCCAGCAGCTTAGCGACGGGGGGGGGCCGAGAGACCCAGTACTTC. The chain has TRBV7-2 and TRBJ2-5; 8 bases match TRBD2. Germline lookup yields CDR1 SGHTA and CDR2 FQGNSA. The CDR3 is 16 amino acids. V lost 0 bases, J lost 4 bases, and 7 bases stayed unmatched.

This clonotype has a handful of counts. The chain employs TRBV7-6 and TRBJ2-7, with D perhaps matching TRBD1 (5 bases). V was cut by 2 bases and J by 4 bases, with 21 bases left in between. The CDR3 length is 17 residues. The germline V gene encodes CDR1 SGHVS and CDR2 FNYEAQ. The CDR3: CASSLSSGGDKGYEQYF. DNA of the CDR3: TGTGCCAGCAGCTTAAGTTCCGGTGGGGATAAGGGGTACGAGCAGTACTTC.

On this clonotype: A read error is possible here, since a much larger clone lies one base away. It is likely a read error, because the conserved phenylalanine at the end of the CDR3 is missing. The V and J genes are TRBV7-9 and TRBJ2-1; 11 bases match TRBD1. The V gene end was trimmed by 4 bases and the J gene end by 7 bases; junction bases not matched to a gene: 6. In germline, CDR1 is SEHNR, CDR2 FQNEAQ (reference sequence). The CDR3 has 15 residues. The CDR3 region has the DNA TGTGCCAGCAGCTCGAGGGACAGGGGGAAAAATGAGCAGTTCTTA. Its translation is CASSSRDRGKNEQFL.

The rearrangement uses TRBV18 and TRBJ1-5, with no clear D. The CDR3 covers 15 residues. The ends were cut back, 10 bases at V and 0 bases at J, with 16 bases in the middle. CDR1 KGHSH and CDR2 LQKENI come from the germline V gene. The CDR3 is CATQEDRHSNQPQHF. In DNA form, the CDR3 reads TGTGCCACCCAGGAGGACCGTCATAGCAATCAGCCCCAGCATTTT.

The chain links TRBV19 to TRBJ2-3; D is possibly TRBD1 (6 bases). Germline V gives CDR1 LNHDA, CDR2 SQIVND (reference sequence). The CDR3 consists of 15 residues. The V end lost 3 bases, the J end lost 2 bases, and 12 bases lay between the germline ends. In nucleotides, the CDR3 is TGTGCCAGTAGTATGGGCGGACAGATCACAGATACGCAGTATTTT. Translated: CASSMGGQITDTQYF.

The gene calls are TRBV28 and TRBJ2-7, with D possibly matching TRBD1 (5 bases). Looked up from germline, CDR1 is MDHEN and CDR2 is SYDVKM. This CDR3 contains 12 residues. With 1 base removed from V and 7 bases from J, the gap between germline ends came to 8 bases. The CDR3 loop reads CASSLFNREQYF. For the CDR3, the DNA is TGTGCCAGCAGTTTATTTAACAGGGAGCAGTACTTC.

This clonotype was detected many times. CDR3 residues: CASSYSRETQYF. DNA of the CDR3: TGTGCCAGCAGTTACTCTAGAGAGACCCAGTACTTC. This sequence joins TRBV6-5 and TRBJ2-5; D remains ambiguous. In germline, CDR1 is MNHEY, CDR2 SVGAGI. The CDR3 runs 12 residues. The ends were cut back, 0 bases at V and 4 bases at J, with 3 bases in the middle.

This clonotype was observed at least ten times. The chain has TRBV7-9 and TRBJ2-7; D ambiguous. The CDR3 sequence is 14 residues long. The germline V and J ends were trimmed by 10 bases and 5 bases, with 21 bases remaining between them. Germline values: CDR1 SEHNR, CDR2 FQNEAQ (reference sequence). CDR3 amino acids: CATQPSSSRDEQYF. The CDR3 bases are TGTGCCACGCAACCTTCAAGTAGTCGCGACGAGCAGTACTTC.

This clonotype occurred a few times. This sequence joins TRBV5-6 and TRBJ2-1; the D is unclear. V was cut by 4 bases and J by 4 bases, with 9 bases left in between. Per germline, CDR1 SGHDT and CDR2 YYEEEE. The CDR3 sequence is 13 residues long. The CDR3 reads CASSQLIYNEQFF. The CDR3 DNA reads TGTGCCAGCAGCCAGCTTATATACAATGAGCAGTTCTTC.

This clonotype has at least ten counts. The CDR3 DNA is TGTGCCATCAGTGGGCCCCGGGACAGGGGTGGGGGCACTGAAGCTTTCTTT. Its protein is CAISGPRDRGGGTEAFF. V and J are TRBV10-3 and TRBJ1-1, with 10 bases matching TRBD1. The CDR3 length is 17 residues. In germline, CDR1 is ENHRY, CDR2 SYGVKD. J lost 4 bases, V lost 4 bases, and 12 bases had no gene match.

V usage is TRBV7-9 and J usage is TRBJ2-7; a weak D match, TRBD2 (6 bases). V lost 2 bases to trimming and J lost 6 bases, with 14 bases between them. This CDR3 has 14 residues. In germline, CDR1 is SEHNR, CDR2 FQNEAQ (reference sequence). The CDR3 is CASSLMEGGFEQYF. CDR3 in DNA: TGTGCCAGCAGCTTAATGGAGGGCGGATTCGAGCAGTACTTC. Looking up the rest from reference TRBV7-9 and TRBJ2-7 gives the full variable domain: DTGVSQNPRHKITKRGQNVTFRCDPISEHNRLYWYRQTLGQGPEFLTYFQNEAQLEKSRLLSDRFSAERPKGSFSTLEIQRTEQGDSAMYLCASSLMEGGFEQYFGPGTRLTVT.

This clonotype was counted between two and nine times. The gene calls are TRBV27 and TRBJ1-1; 9 bases agree with TRBD1. The V gene's germline CDR1 is MNHEY and CDR2 SMNVEV (reference sequence). The CDR3 spans 15 residues. V lost 0 bases to trimming and J lost 3 bases; unmatched junction nucleotides: 2. The CDR3 is CASSLSRTGDTEAFF. The CDR3 DNA follows: TGTGCCAGCAGTTTATCTCGGACAGGGGACACTGAAGCTTTCTTT.

The chain links TRBV25-1 to TRBJ2-4, with 12 positions matching TRBD1. This CDR3 has 15 residues. V lost 6 bases and J lost 6; bases outside the gene matches: 6. The germline CDR1 and CDR2 sequences are MGHDK and SYGVNS. The CDR3 nucleotides read TGTGCCAGCAGGGGGACAGGGGGCTTTAGAAACATTCAGTACTTC. It specifies CASRGTGGFRNIQYF.

This clonotype appeared many times. The chain carries TRBV12-3 or TRBV12-4 and TRBJ2-1; 8 bases fit TRBD2. The CDR3 extends over 15 amino acids. V gave up 5 bases and J gave up 9 bases; unmatched junction bases: 12. The CDR3 DNA reads as TGTGCCAGCAGTCTGATTGCGACTAGCGTCGGTGAGCAGTTCTTC. Its translation is CASSLIATSVGEQFF.

This clonotype was detected many times. The chain is built from TRBV14 and TRBJ2-1, with 15 bases that match TRBD2. V gave up 4 bases and J gave up 5 bases; unmatched junction bases: 6. The CDR3 has 17 residues. CDR1 SGHDN and CDR2 FVKESK come from the germline V gene. The CDR3 is CASSPGLAGGPHNEQFF. CDR3 coding DNA: TGTGCCAGCAGCCCCGGACTAGCGGGGGGGCCGCACAATGAGCAGTTCTTC.

This clonotype was picked up a small number of times. In DNA, the CDR3 is TGTGCCACCAGCAGAACAGAGAACTACGAGCAGTACTTC. Encoded protein: CATSRTENYEQYF. V usage is TRBV15 and J usage is TRBJ2-7; D gene unclear. Germline V lookup: CDR1 LNHNV, CDR2 YYDKDF (reference sequence). This CDR3 is built from 13 residues. V was clipped by 2 bases and J by 3 bases, with 8 bases between them.

A word on this clonotype: One end of the junction is discordant with germline, which a read error may explain. The rearrangement links TRBV4-1 to TRBJ2-7, with TRBD2 identical over 8 bases. From germline, CDR1 is MGHRA and CDR2 YSYEKL. This CDR3 spans 15 amino acids. CDR3 nucleotides: TGTGCCAGCAGCCAAAGCAGCGGGGGAGGCTACGAGCAGTACTTC. Translated: CASSQSSGGGYEQYF.

This clonotype was seen ten or more times. This chain joins TRBV6-1 and TRBJ2-7; possible D gene TRBD1, 6 bases. V lost 8 bases to trimming and J lost 2 bases, with 16 bases between them. The CDR3 contains 14 residues. Germline V gene data show CDR1 as MNHNS and CDR2 as SASEGT. CDR3 region: CASRDKEQTYEQYF. In nucleotides, the CDR3 is TGTGCCAGCCGGGACAAAGAACAAACCTACGAGCAGTACTTC.

There are many counts of this clonotype. The J gene is TRBJ2-5, the V gene TRBV27, with D possibly TRBD2 on 5 matching bases. CDR1 and CDR2 (germline): MNHEY, SMNVEV (reference sequence). Trimming left V 3 bases short and J 4 bases short, with 12 bases between. The CDR3 sequence is 14 residues long. This CDR3 reads CASSFSGGRETQYF. The DNA for the CDR3 is TGTGCCAGCAGTTTCTCAGGAGGTCGAGAGACCCAGTACTTC.

This clonotype was seen a few times. This chain uses TRBV4-3 with TRBJ2-7, with D possibly called TRBD1 or TRBD2 (5 bases each). CDR1 is LGHNA and CDR2 is YSLEER in the germline V gene. The CDR3 length is 15 residues. Trimming shortened V by 0 bases and J by 5 bases, and 14 bases separated the two germline ends. The CDR3 DNA sequence: TGCGCCAGCAGCCAAGAAGCGAAGGGGAGAAACGAGCAGTACTTC. It specifies CASSQEAKGRNEQYF.

The rearrangement uses TRBV2 and TRBJ2-3, with D perhaps TRBD2 (5 bases). The CDR3 has 17 amino acids. V lost 3 bases to trimming and J lost 4 bases, with 20 bases between them. CDR1 and CDR2 (germline): SNHLY, FYNNEI. In DNA, the CDR3 is TGTGCCAGCAGTGATGCGCTACGGGGAGCCGGCGCAGATACGCAGTATTTT. Encoded protein: CASSDALRGAGADTQYF.

The rearrangement joins TRBV23-1 to TRBJ2-2, with D possibly TRBD1 on 5 matching bases. Being an ORF, TRBV23-1 has a function that is uncertain. V lost 2 bases and J 5 bases, leaving 15 bases between the germline ends. This CDR3 has 16 residues. CDR3 DNA sequence: TGCGCCAGCAGTCAAAATGGACACGAGAGGACCGGGGAGCTGTTTTTT. Its protein is CASSQNGHERTGELFF.

This clonotype was counted ten times or more. V usage is TRBV7-3 and J usage is TRBJ2-1; 7 bases fit TRBD1. Trimming removed 0 bases from V and 0 bases from J; junction bases left unmatched: 8. The germline CDR1 and CDR2 sequences are SGHTA and FQGTGA. The CDR3 consists of 18 residues. The CDR3 spells CASSLTPPGTDSYNEQFF. The CDR3, as DNA: TGTGCCAGCAGCTTAACTCCTCCCGGGACAGACTCCTACAATGAGCAGTTCTTC.

This clonotype was observed many times. The chain combines TRBV7-6 with TRBJ1-3; D remains unclear. This CDR3 contains 14 residues. V was pared by 0 bases and J by 4 bases, with 7 bases between. Germline V gene lookup returns CDR1 SGHVS and CDR2 FNYEAQ. The DNA for the CDR3 is TGTGCCAGCAGCTTAGCTGGGGTCGGAAACACCATATATTTT. Translating it yields CASSLAGVGNTIYF. Full variable domain (outside the CDR3, taken from reference TRBV7-6 and TRBJ1-3): GAGVSQSPRYKVTKRGQDVALRCDPISGHVSLYWYRQALGQGPEFLTYFNYEAQQDKSGLPNDRFSAERPEGSISTLTIQRTEQRDSAMYRCASSLAGVGNTIYFGEGSWLTVV.

This chain connects TRBV20-1 to TRBJ2-1; D gene uncertain. Trimming shortened V by 6 bases and J by 0 bases, and 15 bases separated the two germline ends. Germline values: CDR1 DFQATT, CDR2 SNEGSKA (reference sequence). This CDR3 is built from 15 residues. The CDR3 nucleotides read TGCAGTGCCCCTCCACTCTTAAGCTCCTACAATGAGCAGTTCTTC. Its translation is CSAPPLLSSYNEQFF.

The chain couples TRBV3-1 to TRBJ2-5, with D possibly being TRBD1 (6 bases). Trimming cost V 4 bases and J 3 bases, with 21 bases left between them. The CDR3 consists of 17 residues. CDR1 and CDR2 (germline): LGHDT, YNNKEL (reference sequence). CDR3 amino acids: CASSRHRDKRQKETQYF. The CDR3, as DNA: TGTGCCAGCAGCCGTCACCGGGACAAACGACAGAAAGAGACCCAGTACTTC.

This clonotype was detected many times. The chain employs TRBV12-3 or TRBV12-4 and TRBJ1-5; no clear D. This CDR3 contains 14 residues. Trimming removed 3 bases from V and 0 bases from J, with 6 bases in between. The CDR3 spells CASSFDFSNQPQHF. Written as DNA, the CDR3 is TGTGCCAGCAGTTTTGACTTTAGCAATCAGCCCCAGCATTTT.

The rearrangement joins TRBV7-6 to TRBJ2-7; 9 bases agree with TRBD2. CDR1 is SGHVS and CDR2 is FNYEAQ in the germline V gene. The CDR3 has 14 amino acids. The V and J ends lost 5 bases and 2 bases, in that order; junction bases with no gene match: 4. The CDR3: CASSPTSGPYEQYF. The DNA of the CDR3 is TGTGCCAGCAGCCCGACTAGCGGACCCTACGAGCAGTACTTC.

In this sample, this clonotype turned up many times. The CDR3 sequence: CASTFMGSGRSGELFF. CDR3 coding DNA: TGTGCCAGCACCTTCATGGGGAGCGGGAGATCCGGGGAGCTGTTTTTT. The rearrangement uses TRBV28 and TRBJ2-2; TRBD2 matches 8 bases. Germline V gene sequence: CDR1 MDHEN, CDR2 SYDVKM. This CDR3 has 16 amino acids. The trim removed 7 bases at V and 6 bases at J, leaving 13 bases unmatched.

This chain connects TRBV24-1 to TRBJ2-5; the match to TRBD1 covers 9 bases. The germline V gene encodes CDR1 KGHDR and CDR2 SFDVKD. The CDR3 loop spans 16 amino acids. Unmatched junction bases numbered 6, after V lost 4 bases and J lost 1 base. CDR3 bases: TGTGCCACCAGTGACCCGGGACAGGGAGGCCAAGAGACCCAGTACTTC. Its translation is CATSDPGQGGQETQYF.

The chain employs TRBV19 and TRBJ1-1; the D is unclear. V lost 0 bases and J 1 base, leaving 12 bases between the germline ends. Germline CDR1 and CDR2: LNHDA and SQIVND (reference sequence). The CDR3 spans 16 residues. For the CDR3, the DNA is TGTGCCAGTAGTATAGATCCCCAGAGAGGGAACACTGAAGCTTTCTTT. This gives the protein CASSIDPQRGNTEAFF.